The clone carrying this T cell receptor (beta chain) was picked up one time. CDR1 is SGHKS, CDR2 YYEKEE, per germline (reference sequence). After removal of 0 bases from V and 4 bases from J, the junction contained 1 base not matched to a gene. There are 15 residues in the CDR3. Using immunoSEQ multiplex PCR, the repertoire was profiled, and TCRdb retains in-frame clones only, with some absent. There are approximately 300,000 clones in the sample; approximately 89% occur only once, and approximately 1.8% lies in the top ten. The data are from a study of blood T cell repertoires in COVID-19. The wider study: T cells, B-cell-depleted T cells, or PBMCs supplied cDNA or gDNA.

The V and J genes are TRBV5-5 and TRBJ1-2; TRBD1 matches at 12 bases. Sample: peripheral blood. This receptor was taken from a woman between 25 and 40 years old with COVID-19, enrolled during active disease. This chain's CDR3 is CASSLGGQGAYGYTF. CDR3 coding DNA: TGTGCCAGCAGCTTGGGGGGACAGGGGGCCTATGGCTACACCTTC.